This T cell receptor (beta chain) was recorded in a study of shared clonotypes between healthy human individuals. Study-wide results and caveats: Lower generation probabilities were found for non-shared clonotypes than for those shared by all four donors. The authors expected sequencing depth to affect clonotype sharing among donors.

Libraries were prepared by immunoSEQ multiplex PCR; TCRdb keeps only in-frame clonotypes and omits some of them. The data hold 1,400,000 or so clones, with approximately 98.5% observed a single time. Germline-derived CDR1 and CDR2 are SGHDT and YYEEEE. The V and J ends lost 5 bases and 1 base respectively, with 12 bases between them. This CDR3 spans 14 amino acids. Turning to this clone: Its antigen remains unknown.

The TCR originated in a man aged 30 to 45 in good health. This chain uses TRBV5-6 with TRBJ1-1; D is unresolved. What was sequenced was naive CD4+ T cells sorted from blood. Subset defined: CD45RA+ positively selected. CDR3 coding DNA: TGTGCCAGCAGTCCCGCCGCCAGGAACACTGAAGCTTTCTTT. Its translation: CASSPAARNTEAFF. Full variable domain (missing parts from reference TRBV5-6 and TRBJ1-1): DAGVTQSPTHLIKTRGQQVTLRCSPKSGHDTVSWYQQALGQGPQFIFQYYEEEERQRGNFPDRFSGHQFPNYSSELNVNALLLGDSALYLCASSPAARNTEAFFGQGTRLTVV.